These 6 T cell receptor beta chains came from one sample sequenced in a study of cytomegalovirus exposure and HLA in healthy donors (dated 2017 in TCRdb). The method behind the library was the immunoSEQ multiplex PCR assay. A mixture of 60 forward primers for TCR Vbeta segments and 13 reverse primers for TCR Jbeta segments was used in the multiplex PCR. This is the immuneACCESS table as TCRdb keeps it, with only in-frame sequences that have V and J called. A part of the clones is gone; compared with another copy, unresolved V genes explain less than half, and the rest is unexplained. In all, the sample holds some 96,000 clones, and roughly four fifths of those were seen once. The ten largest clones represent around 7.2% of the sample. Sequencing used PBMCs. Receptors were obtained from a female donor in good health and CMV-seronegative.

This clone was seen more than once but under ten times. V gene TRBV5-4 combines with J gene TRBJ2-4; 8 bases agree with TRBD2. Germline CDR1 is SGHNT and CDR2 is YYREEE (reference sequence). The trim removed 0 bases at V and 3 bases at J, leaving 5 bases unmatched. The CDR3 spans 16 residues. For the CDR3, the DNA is TGTGCCAGCAGCTTGGCCGGGAGGGAGGTCAAAAACATTCAGTACTTC. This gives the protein CASSLAGREVKNIQYF.

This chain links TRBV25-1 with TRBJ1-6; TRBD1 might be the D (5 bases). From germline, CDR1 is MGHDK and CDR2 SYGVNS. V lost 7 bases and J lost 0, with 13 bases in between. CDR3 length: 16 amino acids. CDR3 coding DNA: TGTGCCAGCAAAGGCGGGGGGAACTCCTATAATTCACCCCTCCACTTT. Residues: CASKGGGNSYNSPLHF. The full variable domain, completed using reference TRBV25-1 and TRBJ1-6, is EADIYQTPRYLVIGTGKKITLECSQTMGHDKMYWYQQDPGMELHLIHYSYGVNSTEKGDLSSESTVSRIRTEHFPLTLESARPSHTSQYLCASKGGGNSYNSPLHFGNGTRLTVT.

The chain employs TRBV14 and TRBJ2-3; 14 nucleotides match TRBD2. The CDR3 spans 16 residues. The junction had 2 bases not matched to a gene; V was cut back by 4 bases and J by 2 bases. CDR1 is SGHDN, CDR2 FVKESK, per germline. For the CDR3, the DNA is TGTGCCAGCAGCCGACTAGCGGGGGGGCCCACAGATACGCAGTATTTT. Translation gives CASSRLAGGPTDTQYF.

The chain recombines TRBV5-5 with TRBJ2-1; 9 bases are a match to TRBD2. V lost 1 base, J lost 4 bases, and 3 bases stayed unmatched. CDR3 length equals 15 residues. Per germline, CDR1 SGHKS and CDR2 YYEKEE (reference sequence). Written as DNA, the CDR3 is TGTGCCAGCAGCTTGCTAGCGGGGAGGTACAATGAGCAGTTCTTC. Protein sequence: CASSLLAGRYNEQFF.

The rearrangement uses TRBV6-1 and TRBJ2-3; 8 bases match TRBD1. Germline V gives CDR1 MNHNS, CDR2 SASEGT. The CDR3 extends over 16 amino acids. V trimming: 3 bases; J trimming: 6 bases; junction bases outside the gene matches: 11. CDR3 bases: TGTGCCAGCAGTGACCGACAGGGGTCGGCGATGGATACGCAGTATTTT. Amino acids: CASSDRQGSAMDTQYF.

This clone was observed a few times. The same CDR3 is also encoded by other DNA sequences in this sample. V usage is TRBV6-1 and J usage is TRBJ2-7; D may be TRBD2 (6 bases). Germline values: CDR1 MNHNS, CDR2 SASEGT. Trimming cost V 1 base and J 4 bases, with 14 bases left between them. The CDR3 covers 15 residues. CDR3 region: CASSEEEGSAYEQYF. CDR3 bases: TGTGCCAGCAGTGAAGAGGAGGGATCGGCATACGAGCAGTACTTC.